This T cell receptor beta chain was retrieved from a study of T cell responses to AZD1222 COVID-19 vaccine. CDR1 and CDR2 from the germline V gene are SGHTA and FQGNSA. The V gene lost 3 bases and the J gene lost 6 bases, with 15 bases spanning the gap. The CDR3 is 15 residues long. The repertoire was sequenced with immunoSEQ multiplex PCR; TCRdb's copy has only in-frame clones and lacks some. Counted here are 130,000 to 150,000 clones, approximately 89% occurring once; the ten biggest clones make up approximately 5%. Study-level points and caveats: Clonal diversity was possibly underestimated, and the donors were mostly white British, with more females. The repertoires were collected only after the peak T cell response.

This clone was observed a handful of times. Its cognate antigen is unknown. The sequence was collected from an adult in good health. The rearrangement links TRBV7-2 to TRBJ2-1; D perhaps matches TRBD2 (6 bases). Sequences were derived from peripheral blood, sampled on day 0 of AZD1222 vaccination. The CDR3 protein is CASSFEGRRGNEQFF. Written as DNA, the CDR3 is TGTGCCAGCAGCTTTGAGGGGAGGAGGGGCAATGAGCAGTTCTTC.